These 13 T cell receptor beta chains came from one sample sequenced in a study of cytomegalovirus exposure and HLA in healthy donors. Primers included in the PCR were 60 Vbeta and 13 Jbeta primers. Produced via immunoSEQ multiplex PCR; TCRdb's table is partial and in-frame only. The sample consists of 170,000 or so clones, 75% to 85% of them appearing once. Sequencing was done on a sample of PBMCs. These receptors were taken from a woman between 45 and 65 years old in good health and CMV-seropositive.

The rearrangement joins TRBV2 to TRBJ2-1, with D possibly TRBD2 on 6 matching bases. The CDR3 is 14 residues long. Germline assignment: CDR1 SNHLY and CDR2 FYNNEI. The V and J ends lost 8 bases and 5 bases respectively, with 16 bases between them. The CDR3 nucleotides read TGTGCCAGCCAGAGGGAGGAGCCGGACAATGAGCAGTTCTTC. It codes for CASQREEPDNEQFF.

The rearrangement uses TRBV19 and TRBJ1-6; 7 bases fit TRBD1. Looked up from germline, CDR1 is LNHDA and CDR2 is SQIVND (reference sequence). Losses at the gene ends were 7 bases for V and 10 bases for J; bases not matched to a gene: 7. There are 13 residues in the CDR3. The CDR3 loop reads CASKDRVGSPLHF. CDR3 sequence (DNA): TGTGCCAGTAAAGACAGGGTCGGGTCACCCCTCCACTTT.

Only one count was recorded for this clone. The V gene is TRBV13, the J gene TRBJ1-2; D is perhaps TRBD1 (6 bases). The CDR3 sequence is 13 residues long. V shed 10 bases and J shed 7 bases, with 19 bases lying between them. In germline, CDR1 is PRHDT, CDR2 FYEKMQ (reference sequence). The CDR3 sequence: CAKGQMGAAGYTF. In DNA, the CDR3 is TGTGCCAAGGGTCAAATGGGGGCGGCTGGCTACACCTTC.

The genes are TRBV5-6 and TRBJ2-5; D might be TRBD2 (7 bases). V dropped 0 bases and J dropped 0 bases, with 12 bases sitting between them. Germline CDR1 reads SGHDT; CDR2 reads YYEEEE. CDR3 length equals 16 residues. The CDR3 spells CASSLVGGGNQETQYF. The CDR3 DNA sequence: TGTGCCAGCAGCTTGGTCGGCGGGGGCAACCAAGAGACCCAGTACTTC.

In this sample, this clone turned up once. The chain couples TRBV6-1 to TRBJ1-5; 9 bases map to TRBD1. Germline CDR1 reads MNHNS; CDR2 reads SASEGT. This CDR3 is 14 amino acids long. Unmatched junction bases numbered 3, after V lost 3 bases and J lost 6 bases. CDR3: CASSDRQGGQPQHF. DNA for the CDR3: TGTGCCAGCAGTGATAGACAGGGGGGTCAGCCCCAGCATTTT.

A few counts support this clone. Since a much larger clone is just one base distant, this may be a read error. The genes are TRBV9 and TRBJ1-2; 8 bases line up with TRBD1. CDR1 is SGDLS, CDR2 YYNGEE, per germline. J was trimmed by 2 bases and V by 4 bases; bases with no gene match: 4. The CDR3 has 14 amino acids. The CDR3 reads CASSPRTGNYGYTF. As DNA, the CDR3 is TGTGCCAGCAGCCCCCGGACAGGGAACTATGGCTACACCTTC.

The rearrangement joins TRBV5-4 to TRBJ1-1; D is undetermined. Per germline, CDR1 SGHNT and CDR2 YYREEE (reference sequence). V was shortened by 4 bases and J by 3 bases, with 10 bases between the two germline ends. This CDR3 has 13 residues. The chain's CDR3 is CASSRGPDTEAFF. As DNA, the CDR3 is TGTGCCAGCAGCCGCGGGCCGGACACTGAAGCTTTCTTT.

The sample holds one count of this clone. The genes are TRBV27 and TRBJ1-6, with no clear D. This CDR3 is built from 15 residues. In germline, CDR1 is MNHEY, CDR2 SMNVEV (reference sequence). Trimming shortened V by 6 bases and J by 1 base, and 10 bases separated the two germline ends. CDR3 protein: CASRAFGSYNSPLHF. DNA for the CDR3: TGTGCCAGCAGAGCCTTCGGGTCCTATAATTCACCCCTCCACTTT.

The chain combines TRBV7-9 with TRBJ2-7; 9 positions match TRBD1. Germline V gene sequence: CDR1 SEHNR, CDR2 FQNEAQ (reference sequence). The V gene end was trimmed by 5 bases and the J gene end by 5 bases; junction bases not matched to a gene: 7. The CDR3 loop spans 14 amino acids. The DNA for the CDR3 is TGTGCCAGCAGCGACTGGGACAGGGACAACGAGCAGTACTTC. Its protein product is CASSDWDRDNEQYF.

The chain is built from TRBV5-1 and TRBJ2-3; 12 nucleotides line up with TRBD2. The CDR3 loop spans 17 amino acids. With V trimmed by 2 bases and J by 4 bases, 8 bases remained unmatched. CDR1 is SGHRS and CDR2 is YFSETQ in the germline V gene. The DNA of the CDR3 is TGCGCCAGCAGCTTCGCCGAGACTAGCGGGGGCGCAGATACGCAGTATTTT. It encodes CASSFAETSGGADTQYF.

The J gene is TRBJ2-5, the V gene TRBV7-8; D is unclear. Germline values: CDR1 SGHVS, CDR2 FQNEAQ. The CDR3 length is 14 residues. V lost 4 bases to trimming and J lost 1 base, with 10 bases between them. The CDR3 spells CASSSFGFQETQYF. The CDR3, as DNA: TGTGCCAGCAGCTCATTCGGGTTCCAAGAGACCCAGTACTTC.

Here the CDR3 reads CASSLQGQNSPLHF. Here the CDR3 DNA reads TGTGCCAGCAGCTTACAGGGACAGAATTCACCCCTCCACTTT. The chain joins TRBV7-9 to TRBJ1-6; 7 bases map to TRBD1. J was trimmed by 7 bases and V by 2 bases; bases with no gene match: 2. CDR3 size: 14 residues. Germline CDR1 SEHNR, CDR2 FQNEAQ (reference sequence).

This clone was detected once. The chain recombines TRBV2 with TRBJ1-1; D uncertain. V was cut by 0 bases and J by 0 bases, with 11 bases left in between. The CDR3 length is 16 residues. CDR1 SNHLY and CDR2 FYNNEI come from the germline V gene. CDR3 protein: CASSEAWRAMNTEAFF. The CDR3 bases are TGTGCCAGCAGTGAAGCGTGGAGGGCGATGAACACTGAAGCTTTCTTT. The full variable domain, in which reference TRBV2 and TRBJ1-1 provide the parts outside the CDR3, is EPEVTQTPSHQVTQMGQEVILRCVPISNHLYFYWYRQILGQKVEFLVSFYNNEISEKSEIFDDQFSVERPDGSNFTLKIRSTKLEDSAMYFCASSEAWRAMNTEAFFGQGTRLTVV.